The 14 T cell receptor beta chains reported below all come from one sample, sequenced in a study of blood T cell repertoires in COVID-19. The data were produced by immunoSEQ multiplex PCR, yet TCRdb's version contains in-frame clones alone and is incomplete. This table holds a few hundred thousand clones, roughly 90% found once. Sequences were obtained from PBMCs or T cells enriched from blood (not recorded which). These TCRs come from a woman aged 50 to 60 who had been exposed to COVID-19.

V and J are TRBV2 and TRBJ1-5; D remains unclear. Germline values: CDR1 SNHLY, CDR2 FYNNEI. Trimming cost V 3 bases and J 0 bases, with 9 bases left between them. The CDR3 runs 15 residues. The CDR3 loop reads CASSDYSYSNQPQHF. In nucleotides, the CDR3 is TGTGCCAGCAGTGATTACAGCTATAGCAATCAGCCCCAGCATTTT.

The chain carries TRBV28 and TRBJ2-7, with 7 nucleotides matching TRBD1. There are 13 residues in the CDR3. Trimming at V came to 4 bases and at J to 6 bases, leaving 6 bases not matched to a gene. Germline V gives CDR1 MDHEN, CDR2 SYDVKM. For the CDR3, the DNA is TGTGCCAGCAGTTCAACCAACAGGGGCGAGCAGTACTTC. Protein: CASSSTNRGEQYF.

This clone was detected once. The chain carries TRBV9 and TRBJ1-6, with D maybe TRBD1 (5 bases). This CDR3 region has 16 residues. Germline assignment: CDR1 SGDLS and CDR2 YYNGEE. Trimming shortened V by 4 bases and J by 7 bases, and 18 bases separated the two germline ends. The CDR3 reads CASSPSSQGSNSPLHF. The CDR3 bases are TGTGCCAGCAGCCCCTCGAGCCAGGGCTCGAATTCACCCCTCCACTTT.

The gene calls are TRBV19 and TRBJ2-7; 10 bases map to TRBD1. Trimming cost V 4 bases and J 3 bases; bases outside gene matches: 6. Germline values: CDR1 LNHDA, CDR2 SQIVND (reference sequence). The CDR3 extends over 15 amino acids. The chain's CDR3 is CASSKAGQGFYEQYF. The CDR3 DNA follows: TGTGCCAGTAGTAAGGCGGGACAGGGGTTCTACGAGCAGTACTTC. The full variable domain, its missing parts supplied by reference TRBV19 and TRBJ2-7, is DGGITQSPKYLFRKEGQNVTLSCEQNLNHDAMYWYRQDPGQGLRLIYYSQIVNDFQKGDIAEGYSVSREKKESFPLTVTSAQKNPTAFYLCASSKAGQGFYEQYFGPGTRLTVT.

This clone was counted a few times. The chain carries TRBV27 and TRBJ1-2; TRBD1 aligns across 9 bases. The junction had 3 bases not matched to a gene; V was cut back by 4 bases and J by 3 bases. The CDR3 is 14 amino acids. CDR1 is MNHEY and CDR2 is SMNVEV in the germline V gene (reference sequence). CDR3 protein: CASSSGQGYYGYTF. CDR3 nucleotides: TGTGCCAGCAGTTCAGGACAGGGGTACTATGGCTACACCTTC.

This clone appeared once. The V gene is TRBV3-1 (or the pseudogene TRBV3-2), the J gene TRBJ2-2, with D uncertain. The V and J ends lost 3 bases and 2 bases respectively, with 10 bases between them. This CDR3 contains 15 residues. Looked up from germline, CDR1 is LGHDT and CDR2 is YNNKEL (reference sequence). As DNA, the CDR3 is TGTGCCAGCAGCCACAAACTCCTAAACACCGGGGAGCTGTTTTTT. It encodes CASSHKLLNTGELFF.

A single count supports this clone. The J gene is TRBJ2-5, the V gene TRBV3-1 (or the pseudogene TRBV3-2), with D maybe TRBD1 (7 bases). The CDR3 has 14 amino acids. With 3 bases removed from V and 5 bases from J, the gap between germline ends came to 13 bases. Germline values: CDR1 LGHDT, CDR2 YNNKEL (reference sequence). Here the CDR3 DNA reads TGTGCCAGCAGCCAGTCGACAGGGAGGGAGACCCAGTACTTC. This encodes CASSQSTGRETQYF.

The V gene is TRBV15, the J gene TRBJ2-6; D perhaps matches TRBD2 (5 bases). Per germline, CDR1 LNHNV and CDR2 YYDKDF (reference sequence). The CDR3 extends over 15 amino acids. V was cut by 1 base and J by 4 bases, with 8 bases left in between. In DNA form, the CDR3 reads TGTGCCACCAGCAGAGGGGGAGCCGGGGCCAACGTCCTGACTTTC. Encoded protein: CATSRGGAGANVLTF.

This chain uses TRBV7-2 with TRBJ2-3; 8 nucleotides align to TRBD1. The CDR3 is made up of 16 amino acids. Losses at the gene ends were 4 bases for V and 4 bases for J; bases not matched to a gene: 10. CDR1 and CDR2 from the germline V gene are SGHTA and FQGNSA. The CDR3 coding sequence is TGTGCCAGCAGCTCAGCACTACAGGGGGTGTCAGATACGCAGTATTTT. It yields the protein CASSSALQGVSDTQYF.

The gene calls are TRBV28 and TRBJ1-5, with D tentatively TRBD1 (6 bases). The CDR3 sequence is 17 residues long. CDR1 MDHEN and CDR2 SYDVKM come from the germline V gene. Trimming removed 1 base from V and 1 base from J, with 14 bases in between. CDR3 residues: CASSLLGGANSNQPQHF. The DNA for the CDR3 is TGTGCCAGCAGTTTATTAGGGGGGGCTAACAGCAATCAGCCCCAGCATTTT. Full variable domain (rest looked up from reference TRBV28 and TRBJ1-5): DVKVTQSSRYLVKRTGEKVFLECVQDMDHENMFWYRQDPGLGLRLIYFSYDVKMKEKGDIPEGYSVSREKKERFSLILESASTNQTSMYLCASSLLGGANSNQPQHFGDGTRLSIL.

The CDR3 bases are TGCGCCAGCAGCTTGCCCTCCCAGGCTGGAAACACCATATATTTT. Its protein product is CASSLPSQAGNTIYF. The V and J genes are TRBV5-1 and TRBJ1-3; D remains ambiguous. Trimming removed 1 base at V and 2 bases at J, with 10 bases between. CDR1 is SGHRS and CDR2 is YFSETQ in the germline V gene. This CDR3 has 15 residues.

The chain joins TRBV6-5 to TRBJ1-2, with TRBD1 identical over 8 bases. Germline V gene lookup returns CDR1 MNHEY and CDR2 SVGAGI. The CDR3 runs 13 residues. Trimming at V came to 6 bases and at J to 7 bases, leaving 7 bases not matched to a gene. The CDR3 DNA is TGTGCCAGCAGCCCGGACAGGGTTGGTGGCTACACCTTC. Its protein product is CASSPDRVGGYTF.

The rearrangement uses TRBV27 and TRBJ1-1; tentative D call: TRBD1 (6 bases). The CDR3 has 17 amino acids. Trimming pared 4 bases from V and 1 base from J, leaving 19 bases between. Germline assignment: CDR1 MNHEY and CDR2 SMNVEV (reference sequence). Here the CDR3 reads CASSSRTVGWWNTEAFF. As DNA, the CDR3 is TGTGCCAGCAGTTCCAGGACAGTTGGATGGTGGAACACTGAAGCTTTCTTT.

This clone turned up a few times. The rearrangement links TRBV20-1 to TRBJ2-7; possibly TRBD2 for D (5 bases). CDR3 length: 12 amino acids. Per germline, CDR1 DFQATT and CDR2 SNEGSKA (reference sequence). Trimming left V 3 bases short and J 0 bases short, with 6 bases between. The CDR3, as DNA: TGCAGTGCTAGTGGACTCTCCTACGAGCAGTACTTC. It encodes CSASGLSYEQYF.